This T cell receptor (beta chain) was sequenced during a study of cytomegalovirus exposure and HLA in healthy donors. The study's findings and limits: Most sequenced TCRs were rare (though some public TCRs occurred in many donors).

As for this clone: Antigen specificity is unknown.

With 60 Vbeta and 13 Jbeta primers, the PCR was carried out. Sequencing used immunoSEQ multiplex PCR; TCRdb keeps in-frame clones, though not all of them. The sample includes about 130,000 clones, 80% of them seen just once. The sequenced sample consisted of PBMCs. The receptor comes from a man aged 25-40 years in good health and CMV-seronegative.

CDR3 DNA: TGTGCCAGCAGGGGACAGGGCAATGAAAAACTGTTTTTT. Encoded protein: CASRGQGNEKLFF. The V gene is TRBV25-1, the J gene TRBJ1-4, with TRBD1 identical over 9 bases. Germline V gene data show CDR1 as MGHDK and CDR2 as SYGVNS. CDR3 size: 13 residues. With 6 bases clipped from V and 5 bases from J, the junction kept 1 base outside the gene matches. Based on the CDR3 plus reference TRBV25-1 and TRBJ1-4, the full variable domain is EADIYQTPRYLVIGTGKKITLECSQTMGHDKMYWYQQDPGMELHLIHYSYGVNSTEKGDLSSESTVSRIRTEHFPLTLESARPSHTSQYLCASRGQGNEKLFFGSGTQLSVL.